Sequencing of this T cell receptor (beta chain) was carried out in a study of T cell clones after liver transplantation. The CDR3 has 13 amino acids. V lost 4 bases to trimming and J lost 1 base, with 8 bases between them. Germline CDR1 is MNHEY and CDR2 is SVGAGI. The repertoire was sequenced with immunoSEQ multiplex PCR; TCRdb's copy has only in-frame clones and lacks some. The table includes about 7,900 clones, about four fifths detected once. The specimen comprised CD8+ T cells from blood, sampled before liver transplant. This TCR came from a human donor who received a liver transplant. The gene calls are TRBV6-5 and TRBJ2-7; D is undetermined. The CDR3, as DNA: TGTGCCAGCAGTTCCGTAGAGTCCTACGAGCAGTACTTC. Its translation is CASSSVESYEQYF.